These 26 T cell receptor beta chains were all obtained from the same sample, sequenced in a study of CD8 T cells in Susac syndrome. The authors reverse transcribed roughly 0.5 to 1 ug RNA with random hexamers. TCRdb re-called the immunoSEQ multiplex PCR reads with MiXCR, one entry per CDR3 protein. The repertoire holds a few hundred thousand distinct CDR3 sequences, with about 85% as singletons. What was sequenced was CD8+ T cells from PBMCs. Receptors were obtained from a human donor with multiple sclerosis.

J is TRBJ2-2 and V is TRBV4-1; the match to TRBD2 covers 7 bases. Germline-derived CDR1 and CDR2 are MGHRA and YSYEKL. The CDR3 has 16 amino acids. V shed 4 bases and J 4 bases; nucleotides not matched to a gene: 9. This CDR3 is CASSPREAGSTGELFF. CDR3 bases: TGCGCCAGCAGCCCCCGTGAAGCGGGAAGCACCGGGGAGCTGTTTTTT.

This clonotype was detected ten times or more. This chain joins TRBV3-1 and TRBJ2-7; the match to TRBD1 covers 8 bases. Germline lookup yields CDR1 LGHDT and CDR2 YNNKEL (reference sequence). This CDR3 has 14 amino acids. The V segment lost 4 bases and the J segment 0 bases; nucleotides outside the gene matches: 2. The CDR3 nucleotides are TGTGCCAGCAGCCCTGGACAGGGCTCCTACGAGCAGTACTTC. Protein product: CASSPGQGSYEQYF.

The chain couples TRBV7-9 to TRBJ2-7; 12 positions match TRBD2. V lost 5 bases, J lost 4 bases, and 6 bases stayed unmatched. Germline CDR1 SEHNR, CDR2 FQNEAQ (reference sequence). There are 15 residues in the CDR3. The CDR3 region has the DNA TGTGCCAGCAGCGCCCCCCTAGCGGGAGGGTACGAGCAGTACTTC. Protein: CASSAPLAGGYEQYF.

The chain couples TRBV7-9 to TRBJ2-3; D might be TRBD1 (5 bases). The germline V gene has CDR1 SEHNR and CDR2 FQNEAQ (reference sequence). Trimming shortened V by 4 bases and J by 3 bases, and 11 bases separated the two germline ends. This CDR3 region has 14 residues. The DNA for the CDR3 is TGTGCCAGCAGCTGGGGCCAAAGTACAGATACGCAGTATTTT. Residues: CASSWGQSTDTQYF.

This chain links TRBV7-2 with TRBJ1-1, with D uncertain. CDR1 is SGHTA and CDR2 is FQGNSA in the germline V gene. The V end was cut by 2 bases, the J end by 5 bases, with 9 bases between. The CDR3 is 13 residues long. The CDR3: CASSLKVQTEAFF. The CDR3, as DNA: TGTGCCAGCAGCTTAAAAGTGCAAACTGAAGCTTTCTTT.

The genes are TRBV9 and TRBJ1-1, with a possible D match to TRBD1 (6 bases). Trimming pared 3 bases from V and 1 base from J, leaving 10 bases between. The CDR3 has 14 residues. Germline lookup yields CDR1 SGDLS and CDR2 YYNGEE. As DNA, the CDR3 is TGTGCCAGCAGCGAAGGACAGACGAACACTGAAGCTTTCTTT. It encodes CASSEGQTNTEAFF.

The V call is TRBV13, the J call TRBJ2-1; no definite D call. With 1 base removed from V and 5 bases from J, the gap between germline ends came to 12 bases. The CDR3 runs to 15 residues. Germline V gene sequence: CDR1 PRHDT, CDR2 FYEKMQ (reference sequence). The CDR3: CASSLEPSPHNEQFF. In DNA, the CDR3 is TGTGCCAGCAGCTTAGAGCCCTCACCCCACAATGAGCAGTTCTTC.

The chain has TRBV27 and TRBJ1-5; weak D call: TRBD1 (6 bases). The V gene lost 6 bases and the J gene lost 4 bases, with 16 bases spanning the gap. This CDR3 region has 15 residues. CDR1 and CDR2 from the germline V gene are MNHEY and SMNVEV (reference sequence). CDR3 amino acids: CASRTLQGRNQPQHF. In nucleotides, the CDR3 is TGTGCCAGCAGGACTTTACAGGGAAGGAATCAGCCCCAGCATTTT.

The V gene is TRBV7-8, the J gene TRBJ1-1; D might be TRBD1 (5 bases). The CDR3 spans 15 residues. Between the trimmed V and J ends, which lost 3 bases and 6 bases, there was a span of 17 bases. The germline V gene has CDR1 SGHVS and CDR2 FQNEAQ. The CDR3 DNA reads as TGTGCCAGCAGCTTTCGGGGGGAAGGGGACGCTGAAGCTTTCTTT. Protein product: CASSFRGEGDAEAFF.

The chain links TRBV5-1 to TRBJ2-1; 8 bases fit TRBD2. This CDR3 contains 14 residues. The germline V gene has CDR1 SGHRS and CDR2 YFSETQ. V was pared by 4 bases and J by 7 bases, with 7 bases of the junction left unmatched. In DNA, the CDR3 is TGCGCCAGCAGCGAAGCGGGAGTGAAGAATGAGCAGTTCTTC. Its translation is CASSEAGVKNEQFF.

The V and J genes are TRBV28 and TRBJ2-3, with D tentatively TRBD1 (6 bases). The CDR3 loop spans 14 amino acids. Germline CDR1 is MDHEN and CDR2 is SYDVKM. The germline V and J ends were trimmed by 3 bases and 4 bases, with 11 bases remaining between them. CDR3 in DNA: TGTGCCAGCAGTTTGTCGTCAGGGGCAGATACGCAGTATTTT. It yields the protein CASSLSSGADTQYF.

The V and J genes are TRBV29-1 and TRBJ2-1; D call uncertain. The germline gives CDR1 SQVTM, CDR2 ANQGSEA. Trimming removed 0 bases at V and 1 base at J, with 22 bases between. The CDR3 sequence is 19 residues long. CDR3 coding DNA: TGCAGCGTTGAAGATCTTCCTAGTAGGTTAGTCGATTCCTACAATGAGCAGTTCTTC. Translated: CSVEDLPSRLVDSYNEQFF.

The rearrangement joins TRBV7-9 to TRBJ2-1; possible D gene TRBD2, 5 bases. The V gene lost 6 bases and the J gene lost 8 bases, with 20 bases spanning the gap. Germline CDR1 is SEHNR and CDR2 is FQNEAQ (reference sequence). The CDR3 is 15 residues long. CDR3 protein: CASSPPRASSYEQFF. CDR3 nucleotides: TGTGCCAGCAGTCCGCCGCGGGCATCCAGCTATGAGCAGTTCTTC.

The gene calls are TRBV4-2 and TRBJ2-3; D gene uncertain. V was clipped by 2 bases and J by 3 bases, with 3 bases between them. The germline V gene encodes CDR1 LGHNA and CDR2 YNFKEQ. The length of the CDR3 is 12 residues. In DNA form, the CDR3 reads TGTGCCAGCAGCCAACCAACAGATACGCAGTATTTT. Amino acids: CASSQPTDTQYF.

The CDR3 DNA is TGTGCCAGCAGCTTCAGGCTCGCAGCCTACAATGAGCAGTTCTTC. It translates to CASSFRLAAYNEQFF. The chain links TRBV11-3 to TRBJ2-1; D call uncertain. CDR3 length: 15 residues. Germline V lookup: CDR1 SGHNT, CDR2 YENEEA. The V end lost 3 bases, the J end lost 2 bases, and 11 bases lay between the germline ends.

The J gene is TRBJ2-1, the V gene TRBV28, with 7 nucleotides matching TRBD2. Germline-derived CDR1 and CDR2 are MDHEN and SYDVKM. The J segment lost 5 bases and the V segment lost 6 bases, leaving 4 bases of the junction unmatched. The CDR3 contains 13 residues. In DNA, the CDR3 is TGTGCCAGCAGAACAAGCGGGAACAATGAGCAGTTCTTC. As protein: CASRTSGNNEQFF.

The rearrangement uses TRBV20-1 and TRBJ1-4; 8 bases are a match to TRBD1. Germline values: CDR1 DFQATT, CDR2 SNEGSKA (reference sequence). This CDR3 is 15 amino acids long. Unmatched junction bases numbered 17, after V lost 4 bases and J lost 13 bases. The CDR3 reads CSATHPDRAGLGLFF. CDR3 DNA sequence: TGCAGTGCTACCCACCCGGACAGGGCTGGGCTTGGACTGTTTTTT.

This rearrangement joins TRBV3-1 to TRBJ2-3; TRBD2 agrees at 7 bases. The CDR3 runs to 14 residues. After removal of 3 bases from V and 4 bases from J, the junction contained 4 bases not matched to a gene. The germline CDR1 and CDR2 sequences are LGHDT and YNNKEL (reference sequence). This CDR3 is CASSQGEGPDTQYF. DNA for the CDR3: TGTGCCAGCAGCCAGGGGGAGGGGCCAGATACGCAGTATTTT.

The chain employs TRBV9 and TRBJ2-1; no clear D gene. CDR3 length: 12 residues. Germline CDR1 SGDLS, CDR2 YYNGEE. V lost 1 base to trimming and J lost 7 bases, with 6 bases between them. CDR3 sequence: CASSVNRNEQFF. The CDR3 DNA reads as TGTGCCAGCAGCGTAAATCGGAATGAGCAGTTCTTC.

For the CDR3, the DNA is TGTGCCAGTAGTATAGCAGCTAGCACAGATACGCAGTATTTT. It translates to CASSIAASTDTQYF. The chain carries TRBV19 and TRBJ2-3; no clear D gene. The CDR3 has 14 residues. V dropped 1 base and J dropped 0 bases, with 5 bases sitting between them. Germline loops: CDR1 LNHDA, CDR2 SQIVND (reference sequence).

V is TRBV2 and J is TRBJ1-6; 8 bases line up with TRBD1. The J segment lost 5 bases and the V segment lost 6 bases, leaving 6 bases of the junction unmatched. The CDR3 sequence is 15 residues long. Per germline, CDR1 SNHLY and CDR2 FYNNEI. CDR3 region: CASRQGVSDNSPLHF. CDR3 nucleotide sequence: TGTGCCAGCAGACAGGGGGTGTCTGATAATTCACCCCTCCACTTT.

The chain carries TRBV27 and TRBJ1-5, with unresolved D. Germline lookup yields CDR1 MNHEY and CDR2 SMNVEV (reference sequence). This CDR3 comprises 14 residues. V was pared by 4 bases and J by 7 bases, with 14 bases between. This CDR3 reads CASSSSTPWQPQHF. DNA of the CDR3: TGTGCCAGCAGTTCCTCGACGCCATGGCAGCCCCAGCATTTT.

The chain carries TRBV27 and TRBJ2-3; D may be TRBD2 (7 bases). Germline V lookup: CDR1 MNHEY, CDR2 SMNVEV (reference sequence). The CDR3 extends over 15 amino acids. V shed 8 bases and J shed 3 bases, with 18 bases lying between them. The CDR3 nucleotides read TGTGCCAGCGGGATGGGGGGGCCCCTTACAGATACGCAGTATTTT. It codes for CASGMGGPLTDTQYF.

This clonotype came up a few times. This chain links TRBV27 with TRBJ1-5, with 8 bases lining up with TRBD1. V trimming: 5 bases; J trimming: 0 bases; junction bases outside the gene matches: 3. There are 15 residues in the CDR3. Germline lookup yields CDR1 MNHEY and CDR2 SMNVEV (reference sequence). In DNA form, the CDR3 reads TGTGCCAGCAGTAGGACAGGGCTTAGCAATCAGCCCCAGCATTTT. Residues: CASSRTGLSNQPQHF.

V and J are TRBV6-1 and TRBJ1-3; TRBD1 might be the D (5 bases). V lost 5 bases, J lost 2 bases, and 19 bases lay in between. The CDR3 runs to 17 residues. Germline assignment: CDR1 MNHNS and CDR2 SASEGT. DNA of the CDR3: TGTGCCAGCAGTCGGGACCGGGGTATGAGTCCTGGAAACACCATATATTTT. Translating it yields CASSRDRGMSPGNTIYF.

This clonotype was seen just once. The rearrangement links TRBV5-5 to TRBJ1-1; a weak D match, TRBD1 (5 bases). The CDR3 sequence is 17 residues long. Germline V gene sequence: CDR1 SGHKS, CDR2 YYEKEE (reference sequence). With 0 bases removed from V and 0 bases from J, the gap between germline ends came to 15 bases. CDR3 nucleotides: TGTGCCAGCAGCTTGGGCCATCGAACAGGCATGAACACTGAAGCTTTCTTT. The encoded protein is CASSLGHRTGMNTEAFF.